The text below deals with one T cell receptor beta chain. Antigen unknown. The sample originates from a study of ipilimumab plus nivolumab after autologous stem cell transplantation. Study overall: The DLBCL cohort had primary refractory and relapsed disease, with 18-month progression-free survival of about 86% and 29%. Regarding the study as a whole: Per the authors, repertoire, Treg and microbiota data justify further study.

Ipilimumab, 1 mg/kg, started 14 to 28 days after autologous transplant. Trimming took 3 bases from V and 3 from J; bases not matched to a gene: 11. Germline V gives CDR1 GTSNPN, CDR2 SVGIG (reference sequence). The CDR3 runs to 16 residues. Clones were read by immunoSEQ multiplex PCR, and TCRdb kept only the in-frame ones, dropping some. Of 10,000 to 15,000 clones in the sample, 60% to 75% were seen once. The source material was PBMCs, sampled in a trial of ipilimumab plus nivolumab as post-transplant consolidation. This chain joins TRBV30 and TRBJ2-7; 10 bases align to TRBD2. The clonotype was recovered from a male donor with diffuse large B-cell lymphoma. CDR3 sequence (DNA): TGTGCCTGGAGGGCCATAGCGGGAGGCAGAGTCTACGAGCAGTACTTC. It encodes CAWRAIAGGRVYEQYF.